Included here is one T cell receptor beta chain sequence, with context. Antigen: not known. The entry originates in a study of cytomegalovirus exposure and HLA in healthy donors. Overall study findings and caveats: In a later analysis, specific HLA alleles were associated with 15,000 to 20,000 TCR beta sequences at a 0.05 false discovery rate. Fewer N-insertions than the approximately 700-donor mean were reportedly shown by an Asian-associated ancestry cluster in a later analysis. A later analysis found that most CMV-associated TCR beta chains appeared HLA-restricted.

Germline V gene data show CDR1 as SNHLY and CDR2 as FYNNEI. V lost 6 bases and J lost 3, with 17 bases in between. This CDR3 spans 15 amino acids. The PCR was carried out with 60 Vbeta primers and 13 Jbeta primers. Profiling relied on immunoSEQ multiplex PCR, and the TCRdb table lists in-frame clones only, not all of them. The sample records 170,000 or so clones, more than 80% being singletons. This rearrangement joins TRBV2 to TRBJ1-1; D unresolved. The clonotype originates from a boy aged 10-17 years in good health and CMV-seronegative. The sample taken for sequencing was PBMCs. Written as DNA, the CDR3 is TGTGCCAGCAGCGACTCAAACCCGGTTGACACTGAAGCTTTCTTT. Its translation is CASSDSNPVDTEAFF.